What follows are 17 T cell receptor beta chains derived from one specimen sequenced in a study of T cell responses to AZD1222 COVID-19 vaccine. TCRdb's table, derived via immunoSEQ multiplex PCR, lists solely in-frame clones and lacks some. Of about 120,000 clones in the sample, about 90% were seen once. Sequencing used peripheral blood, obtained 28 days after the second AZD1222 dose. These receptors were taken from an adult who received the AZD1222 COVID-19 vaccine.

CDR3 nucleotides: TGTGCCAGCTCACCTAACAACCTAGCGAGAAGCACAGATACGCAGTATTTT. Protein product: CASSPNNLARSTDTQYF. The chain is built from TRBV18 and TRBJ2-3, with D perhaps matching TRBD2 (6 bases). The CDR3 sequence is 17 residues long. Germline CDR1 KGHSH, CDR2 LQKENI. The V gene lost 3 bases and the J gene lost 0 bases, with 16 bases spanning the gap. Together with reference TRBV18 and TRBJ2-3, the CDR3 gives the full variable domain: NAGVMQNPRHLVRRRGQEARLRCSPMKGHSHVYWYRQLPEEGLKFMVYLQKENIIDESGMPKERFSAEFPKEGPSILRIQQVVRGDSAAYFCASSPNNLARSTDTQYFGPGTRLTVL.

The chain is built from TRBV29-1 and TRBJ1-2; D possibly corresponds to TRBD1 (6 bases). V lost 7 bases to trimming and J lost 2 bases, with 11 bases between them. Germline CDR1 reads SQVTM; CDR2 reads ANQGSEA. The CDR3 totals 12 residues. The DNA of the CDR3 is TGCAGCGCGGGGGCTCTGAACTATGGCTACACCTTC. As protein: CSAGALNYGYTF. The full variable domain, rest sourced from reference TRBV29-1 and TRBJ1-2, is SAVISQKPSRDICQRGTSLTIQCQVDSQVTMMFWYRQQPGQSLTLIATANQGSEATYESGFVIDKFPISRPNLTFSTLTVSNMSPEDSSIYLCSAGALNYGYTFGSGTRLTVV.

The rearrangement links TRBV6-6 to TRBJ1-1; 8 bases are a match to TRBD1. CDR1 is MNHNY, CDR2 SVGAGI, per germline (reference sequence). The CDR3 runs to 14 residues. With 4 bases clipped from V and 4 bases from J, the junction kept 5 bases outside the gene matches. The CDR3 region is CASSSTGGGTEAFF. CDR3 coding DNA: TGTGCCAGCAGTTCCACAGGGGGAGGCACTGAAGCTTTCTTT.

The J gene is TRBJ1-2, the V gene TRBV5-4; TRBD1 might be the D (6 bases). Deletions cut 9 bases from V and 1 base from J, with 16 bases between. CDR3 length equals 14 residues. Per the germline V gene, CDR1 is SGHNT and CDR2 is YYREEE (reference sequence). The CDR3 nucleotides are TGTGCCACCACAGGGAGCCGAGTTAACTATGGCTACACCTTC. This encodes CATTGSRVNYGYTF.

The rearrangement uses TRBV2 and TRBJ2-2; 8 nucleotides line up with TRBD1. The CDR3 is made up of 15 amino acids. The junction had 1 base not matched to a gene; V was cut back by 2 bases and J by 2 bases. Germline V lookup: CDR1 SNHLY, CDR2 FYNNEI. CDR3 region: CASSEQGANTGELFF. CDR3 sequence (DNA): TGTGCCAGCAGTGAACAGGGGGCAAACACCGGGGAGCTGTTTTTT.

This clone turned up a few times. Written as DNA, the CDR3 is TGTGCCAGCAGCGGATCGACAGGGCACTATGGCTACACCTTC. Amino acid sequence: CASSGSTGHYGYTF. The chain employs TRBV5-4 and TRBJ1-2; 7 bases map to TRBD1. This CDR3 has 14 amino acids. Looked up from germline, CDR1 is SGHNT and CDR2 is YYREEE (reference sequence). Trimming cost V 4 bases and J 3 bases; bases outside gene matches: 6.

The chain couples TRBV7-8 to TRBJ2-1; 8 bases are shared with TRBD2. There are 15 residues in the CDR3. Germline CDR1 SGHVS, CDR2 FQNEAQ. J lost 0 bases, V lost 4 bases, and 2 bases had no gene match. The CDR3 loop reads CASSSGGDSYNEQFF. CDR3 coding DNA: TGTGCCAGCAGCTCCGGGGGGGACTCCTACAATGAGCAGTTCTTC.

The chain recombines TRBV24-1 with TRBJ2-2; 8 positions match TRBD1. CDR1 and CDR2 (germline): KGHDR, SFDVKD. This CDR3 comprises 17 residues. With 3 bases clipped from V and 5 bases from J, the junction kept 10 bases outside the gene matches. The CDR3 DNA follows: TGTGCCACCAGTGATACCCCTCGGACAGGGATTACCGGGGAGCTGTTTTTT. Translation: CATSDTPRTGITGELFF.

The chain joins TRBV11-1 to TRBJ1-2; 8 nucleotides line up with TRBD1. Losses at the gene ends were 5 bases for V and 4 bases for J; bases not matched to a gene: 9. Germline V gene sequence: CDR1 SGHAT, CDR2 FQDESV (reference sequence). This CDR3 has 15 residues. The CDR3 region is CASSPLTGASYGYTF. CDR3 DNA: TGTGCCAGCAGCCCGTTGACAGGGGCATCCTATGGCTACACCTTC. The full variable domain, in which reference TRBV11-1 and TRBJ1-2 provide the parts outside the CDR3, is EAEVAQSPRYKITEKSQAVAFWCDPISGHATLYWYRQILGQGPELLVQFQDESVVDDSQLPKDRFSAERLKGVDSTLKIQPAELGDSAMYLCASSPLTGASYGYTFGSGTRLTVV.

In this sample, this clone turned up once. The gene calls are TRBV5-5 and TRBJ2-5; TRBD2 might be the D (5 bases). The V end was cut by 2 bases, the J end by 1 base, with 24 bases between. The length of the CDR3 is 19 residues. The germline CDR1 and CDR2 sequences are SGHKS and YYEKEE (reference sequence). DNA of the CDR3: TGTGCCAGCAGCTTCCCGGGAACCCCTATCGCTATTATCCAAGAGACCCAGTACTTC. Translating gives CASSFPGTPIAIIQETQYF.

The table lists this clone with a count of one. The V and J genes are TRBV3-1 (or the pseudogene TRBV3-2) and TRBJ2-6; D unclear. Germline CDR1 LGHDT, CDR2 YNNKEL (reference sequence). The CDR3 covers 20 residues. Trimming stripped 0 bases from V and 1 base from J, with 19 bases between. CDR3 in DNA: TGTGCCAGCAGCCAAGATCGGGTCCCCCTCCCCGCGTCTGGGGCCAACGTCCTGACTTTC. Amino acid sequence: CASSQDRVPLPASGANVLTF.

The chain joins TRBV6-5 to TRBJ2-7; the match to TRBD1 covers 8 bases. The germline V gene encodes CDR1 MNHEY and CDR2 SVGAGI. The trim removed 10 bases at V and 3 bases at J, leaving 8 bases unmatched. The CDR3 length is 13 residues. CDR3 protein: CAISQGVSYEQYF. The CDR3 DNA sequence: TGTGCCATCTCACAGGGGGTTAGCTACGAGCAGTACTTC.

V and J are TRBV5-1 and TRBJ2-7; D call uncertain. The germline V gene has CDR1 SGHRS and CDR2 YFSETQ. The CDR3 contains 16 residues. V shed 0 bases and J shed 0 bases, with 13 bases lying between them. The CDR3 DNA sequence: TGCGCCAGCAGCTTGGGAAACACAGTGAACTCCTACGAGCAGTACTTC. It translates to CASSLGNTVNSYEQYF.

This sequence joins TRBV11-2 and TRBJ2-1, with D possibly TRBD1 on 6 matching bases. The CDR3 has 14 amino acids. Per germline, CDR1 SGHAT and CDR2 FQNNGV. V was clipped by 2 bases and J by 5 bases, with 10 bases between them. CDR3 protein: CASSLNRDHNEQFF. CDR3 DNA sequence: TGTGCCAGCAGCTTAAACAGGGATCACAATGAGCAGTTCTTC.

The chain's CDR3 is CASSLDGTGLKKQPQHF. In DNA form, the CDR3 reads TGTGCCAGCAGCTTAGACGGTACAGGGTTGAAAAAACAGCCCCAGCATTTT. The genes are TRBV7-8 and TRBJ1-5; D is possibly TRBD1 (6 bases). Germline loops: CDR1 SGHVS, CDR2 FQNEAQ. Trimming shortened V by 1 base and J by 7 bases, and 20 bases separated the two germline ends. This CDR3 region has 17 residues.

The V gene is TRBV10-2, the J gene TRBJ1-2; possibly TRBD1 for D (5 bases). Germline V gives CDR1 WSHSY, CDR2 SAAADI. The CDR3 totals 13 residues. Trimming shortened V by 5 bases and J by 1 base, and 8 bases separated the two germline ends. The CDR3 sequence is CASSRDVNYGYTF. The CDR3 DNA reads TGCGCCAGCAGTAGGGACGTTAACTATGGCTACACCTTC.

This clone occurred once. The chain has TRBV27 and TRBJ1-5; D gene unclear. The CDR3 spans 15 residues. The V gene lost 0 bases and the J gene lost 3 bases, with 9 bases spanning the gap. Germline CDR1 MNHEY, CDR2 SMNVEV (reference sequence). The DNA of the CDR3 is TGTGCCAGCAGTTTATCATGGGGTTTCAATCAGCCCCAGCATTTT. Residues: CASSLSWGFNQPQHF.